These T cell receptor beta chains were read from a single sample in a study of cytomegalovirus exposure and HLA in healthy donors. Some clones are missing from TCRdb's copy, which holds only in-frame ones; the method was immunoSEQ multiplex PCR. The sample gives more than 85,000 clones, roughly two thirds of which show up once; about 1.2% is in the top ten. Sequenced: PBMCs. The receptors were gathered from a female donor in good health and CMV-seronegative. Each CDR3 is given with its conserved first and last residue. The D gene is left open where the match is weak. Some rows have no size entry. The others give once, few or many, or a class for an expanded clone.

v_call	d_call	j_call	clone_size	cdr3_aa	cdr3_nt
TRBV5-8	TRBD1	TRBJ2-7	.	CASNERSRDRGYEQYF	TGTGCCAGCAACGAGAGGTCCCGGGACAGGGGCTACGAGCAGTACTTC
TRBV5-1	.	TRBJ1-1	.	CASSLEARGTEAFF	TGCGCCAGCAGCTTGGAGGCCAGGGGCACTGAAGCTTTCTTT
TRBV27	TRBD2	TRBJ2-7	few	CASMLVRETDEQYF	TGTGCCAGCATGTTAGTGCGGGAGACTGACGAGCAGTACTTC
TRBV6-4	TRBD2	TRBJ2-3	.	CASSDSPLAGGVTDTQYF	TGTGCCAGCAGTGACTCCCCCCTAGCGGGGGGGGTCACAGATACGCAGTATTTT
TRBV10-1	.	TRBJ2-7	.	CASSESRFQAGLYF	TGCGCCAGCAGTGAGAGCCGATTCCAGGCCGGACTGTACTTC
TRBV7-2	TRBD2	TRBJ2-1	.	CASSSQRGPYNEQFF	TGTGCCAGCAGCTCTCAGCGGGGGCCCTACAATGAGCAGTTCTTC
TRBV5-4	.	TRBJ2-7	few	CASSSSYEQYF	TGTGCCAGCAGTTCCAGCTACGAGCAGTACTTC
TRBV11-2	.	TRBJ2-7	.	CASSLDGGYEQYF	TGTGCCAGCAGCTTAGATGGGGGGTACGAGCAGTACTTC
TRBV2	.	TRBJ1-2	.	CASSEARLYGYTF	TGTGCCAGCAGTGAAGCGCGGCTCTATGGCTACACCTTC
TRBV28	.	TRBJ2-7	.	CASNQGRGFTYEQYF	TGTGCCAGCAACCAAGGGCGGGGCTTCACCTACGAGCAGTACTTC
TRBV6-5	.	TRBJ2-7	.	CASSYRENYEQYF	TGTGCCAGCAGTTACCGGGAAAACTACGAGCAGTACTTC
TRBV19	TRBD2	TRBJ2-4	few	CASSILAGIRDIQYF	TGTGCCAGTAGTATCCTAGCGGGGATTCGTGACATTCAGTACTTC
TRBV28	.	TRBJ1-5	.	CASIGGNQPQHF	TGTGCCAGCATCGGGGGCAATCAGCCCCAGCATTTT
TRBV10-1	TRBD1	TRBJ2-7	.	CASSERTGAEQYF	TGCGCCAGCAGTGAGAGGACAGGTGCCGAGCAGTACTTC
TRBV5-1	TRBD1	TRBJ1-1	.	CASSRTGTSSEAFF	TGCGCCAGCAGCCGGACAGGGACCTCCTCTGAAGCTTTCTTT
TRBV7-6	.	TRBJ2-3	.	CASSLPDPLTDTQYF	TGTGCCAGCAGCTTACCAGATCCTCTCACAGATACGCAGTATTTT
TRBV7-2	TRBD2	TRBJ2-1	.	CASSSSGNFYNEQFF	TGTGCCAGCAGCTCTAGCGGGAACTTCTACAATGAGCAGTTCTTC
TRBV30	TRBD1	TRBJ1-2	few	CAWSLEDRDYGYTF	TGTGCCTGGAGTTTGGAGGACAGGGACTATGGCTACACCTTC
TRBV11-2	TRBD1	TRBJ1-2	.	CASSIPTGLYGYTF	TGTGCCAGCAGCATCCCGACAGGGTTATATGGCTACACCTTC
TRBV5-4	.	TRBJ1-5	few	CASSLDGITVQPQHF	TGTGCCAGCAGCTTGGACGGGATTACAGTTCAGCCCCAGCATTTT
TRBV14	TRBD1	TRBJ2-1	.	CASSHKVAPGGTYNEQFF	TGTGCCAGCAGCCACAAAGTTGCCCCAGGGGGCACCTACAATGAGCAGTTCTTC
TRBV7-9	.	TRBJ2-1	.	CASSLDSLEQFF	TGTGCCAGCAGCTTGGACTCCCTTGAGCAGTTCTTC
TRBV29-1	.	TRBJ1-2	.	CSASRAGDDGYTF	TGCAGCGCCTCCAGGGCAGGGGACGATGGCTACACCTTC
TRBV18	.	TRBJ2-5	.	CASSSDSTETQYF	TGTGCCAGCTCTTCGGACAGTACCGAGACCCAGTACTTC
TRBV15	.	TRBJ2-5	.	CATSRDTGQETQYF	TGTGCCACCAGCAGAGATACAGGGCAAGAGACCCAGTACTTC
TRBV4-3	TRBD2	TRBJ2-7	.	CASSQDLLAEEQYF	TGCGCCAGCAGCCAAGATCTCCTAGCGGAGGAGCAGTACTTC
TRBV6-5	TRBD2	TRBJ2-7	.	CASSYDPTSDYEQYF	TGTGCCAGCAGTTACGACCCGACTAGCGACTACGAGCAGTACTTC
TRBV27	.	TRBJ2-3	.	CASSTLPGTGGYDTQYF	TGTGCCAGCAGTACACTCCCCGGGACTGGAGGATACGATACGCAGTATTTT
TRBV5-1	TRBD2	TRBJ2-2	few	CASSLLPGLVAGELFF	TGCGCCAGCAGCTTACTACCGGGACTAGTGGCCGGGGAGCTGTTTTTT
TRBV7-8	.	TRBJ1-4	.	CASSRGNEKLFF	TGTGCCAGCAGCCGAGGGAACGAAAAACTGTTTTTT
TRBV15	TRBD1	TRBJ1-2	.	CATSRDQGGGYGYTF	TGTGCCACCAGCAGAGATCAAGGGGGCGGGTATGGCTACACCTTC
TRBV19	.	TRBJ2-6	.	CASSRGLRSGANVLTF	TGTGCCAGTAGCAGAGGACTACGCTCTGGGGCCAACGTCCTGACTTTC
TRBV14	TRBD1	TRBJ1-2	.	CASSQDVRGQGGYTF	TGTGCCAGCAGCCAAGATGTAAGGGGGCAGGGAGGCTACACCTTC
TRBV6-5	TRBD1	TRBJ1-3	.	CASRGGQARGNTIYF	TGTGCCAGCAGGGGCGGACAGGCAAGAGGAAACACCATATATTTT
TRBV15	.	TRBJ2-7	few	CATSRDLGAYEQYF	TGTGCCACCAGCAGAGATTTGGGCGCCTACGAGCAGTACTTC
TRBV7-6	TRBD1	TRBJ1-1	few	CASSLSPTGVGLKAFF	TGTGCCAGCAGCTTATCCCCGACAGGGGTGGGATTAAAAGCTTTCTTT
TRBV10-1	TRBD1	TRBJ1-5	.	CASSFDRGRSYGQPQHF	TGCGCCAGCAGTTTTGACAGGGGGCGATCTTATGGTCAGCCCCAGCATTTT
TRBV7-2	TRBD2	TRBJ2-3	.	CASSLRGGVTDTQYF	TGTGCCAGCAGCTTACGGGGGGGGGTAACAGATACGCAGTATTTT
TRBV18	.	TRBJ1-5	.	CASSPSQRNQPQHF	TGTGCCAGCTCACCATCACAGCGGAATCAGCCCCAGCATTTT
TRBV2	.	TRBJ2-1	.	CASSREAYNEQFF	TGTGCCAGCAGCCGTGAGGCCTACAATGAGCAGTTCTTC
TRBV10-1	.	TRBJ1-1	.	CASSEKKGIDTEAFF	TGCGCCAGCAGTGAGAAAAAGGGGATTGACACTGAAGCTTTCTTT